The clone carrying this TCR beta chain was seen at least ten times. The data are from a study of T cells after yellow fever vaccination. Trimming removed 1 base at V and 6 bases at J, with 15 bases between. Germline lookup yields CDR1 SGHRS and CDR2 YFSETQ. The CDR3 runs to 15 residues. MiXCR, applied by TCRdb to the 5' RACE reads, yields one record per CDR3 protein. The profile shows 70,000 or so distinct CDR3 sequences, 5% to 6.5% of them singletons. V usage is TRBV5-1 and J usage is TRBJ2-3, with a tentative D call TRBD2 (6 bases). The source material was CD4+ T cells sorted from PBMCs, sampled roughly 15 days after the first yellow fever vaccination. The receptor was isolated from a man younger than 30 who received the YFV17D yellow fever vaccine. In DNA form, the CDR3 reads TGCGCCAGCAGCTTGCCCCGCGCGGGGATCGATACGCAGTATTTT. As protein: CASSLPRAGIDTQYF.